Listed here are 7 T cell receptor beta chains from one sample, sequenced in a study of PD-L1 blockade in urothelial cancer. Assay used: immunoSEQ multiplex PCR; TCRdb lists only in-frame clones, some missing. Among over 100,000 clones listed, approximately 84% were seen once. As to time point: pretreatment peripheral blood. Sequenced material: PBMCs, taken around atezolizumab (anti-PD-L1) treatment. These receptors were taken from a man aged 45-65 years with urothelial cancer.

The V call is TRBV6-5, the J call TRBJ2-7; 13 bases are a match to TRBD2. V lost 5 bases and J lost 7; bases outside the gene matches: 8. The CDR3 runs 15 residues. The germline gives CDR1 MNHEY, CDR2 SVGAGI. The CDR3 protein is CASSGLGLAGREQYF. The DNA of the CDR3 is TGTGCCAGCAGTGGGTTGGGACTAGCGGGACGGGAGCAGTACTTC.

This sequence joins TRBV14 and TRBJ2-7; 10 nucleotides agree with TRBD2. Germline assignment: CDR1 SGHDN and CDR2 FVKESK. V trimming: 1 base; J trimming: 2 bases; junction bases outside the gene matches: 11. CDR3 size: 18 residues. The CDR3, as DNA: TGTGCCAGCAGCCAAGCGCCTAGCGGGAGTGTGTTCCCCTACGAGCAGTACTTC. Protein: CASSQAPSGSVFPYEQYF.

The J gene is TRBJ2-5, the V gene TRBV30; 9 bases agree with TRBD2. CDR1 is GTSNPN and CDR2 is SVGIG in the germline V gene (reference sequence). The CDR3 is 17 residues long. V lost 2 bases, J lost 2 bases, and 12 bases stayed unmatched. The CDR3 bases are TGTGCCTGGAGTCCAGGCTGGCTAGCGGGATTTCAAGAGACCCAGTACTTC. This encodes CAWSPGWLAGFQETQYF.

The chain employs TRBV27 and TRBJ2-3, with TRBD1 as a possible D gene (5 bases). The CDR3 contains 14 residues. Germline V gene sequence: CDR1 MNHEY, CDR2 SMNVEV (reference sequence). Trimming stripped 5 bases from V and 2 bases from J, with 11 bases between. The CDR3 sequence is CASSPRQYTDTQYF. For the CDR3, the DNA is TGTGCCAGCAGTCCCAGACAGTACACAGATACGCAGTATTTT.

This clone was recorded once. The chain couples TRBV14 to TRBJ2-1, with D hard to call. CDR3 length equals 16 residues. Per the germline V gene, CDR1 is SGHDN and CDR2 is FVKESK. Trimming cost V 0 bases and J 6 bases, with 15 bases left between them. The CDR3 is CASSQEIARLGNEQFF. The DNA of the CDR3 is TGTGCCAGCAGCCAAGAGATAGCCCGATTAGGCAATGAGCAGTTCTTC.

In DNA, the CDR3 is TGCGCCAGCAGCTGGACAGGGGGCACTGAAGCTTTCTTT. As protein: CASSWTGGTEAFF. This sequence joins TRBV5-1 and TRBJ1-1, with 10 bases fitting TRBD1. There are 13 residues in the CDR3. V was pared by 3 bases and J by 4 bases, with 0 bases of the junction left unmatched. The germline gives CDR1 SGHRS, CDR2 YFSETQ.

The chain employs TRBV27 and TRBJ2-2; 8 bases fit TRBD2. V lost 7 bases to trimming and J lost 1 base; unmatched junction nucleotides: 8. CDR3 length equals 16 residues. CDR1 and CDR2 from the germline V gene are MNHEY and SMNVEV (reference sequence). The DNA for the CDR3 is TGTGCCAGCAAATATGCGGGGGGCCAGAACACCGGGGAGCTGTTTTTT. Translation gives CASKYAGGQNTGELFF.